This T cell receptor beta chain was obtained from a study of blood T cells in healthy people across ages. Regarding the study as a whole: Unknown CMV status may confound age-related changes in expanded clones. Long-lived and aged donors differed, with more naive CD4+ cells and higher diversity in the long-lived. Bulk PBMC profiling left naive and antigen-experienced comparisons inconclusive.

In this sample, this clonotype turned up a few times. Antigen unknown. For the second PCR, which ran for about 6 to 11 cycles, a sample-barcoded 5' primer and a J-beta primer mix were used. There were at least 3 million CDR3-containing paired-end reads obtained from each sample. TCRdb recomputed calls from the 5' RACE reads with MiXCR, one row per CDR3 protein. Of 650,000 to 1,000,000 distinct CDR3 sequences in the sample, about 47% are singletons; the top ten hold approximately 18%. With V trimmed by 6 bases and J by 5 bases, 10 bases remained unmatched. Germline V gives CDR1 DFQATT, CDR2 SNEGSKA (reference sequence). The CDR3 spans 16 residues.

The chain couples TRBV20-1 to TRBJ2-3; 14 bases line up with TRBD2. The material sequenced was blood. This TCR came from an older man in good health. In nucleotides, the CDR3 is TGCAGTGCCGCGGGGGGACTAGCGGGGGCAGGAGATACGCAGTATTTT. It translates to CSAAGGLAGAGDTQYF.